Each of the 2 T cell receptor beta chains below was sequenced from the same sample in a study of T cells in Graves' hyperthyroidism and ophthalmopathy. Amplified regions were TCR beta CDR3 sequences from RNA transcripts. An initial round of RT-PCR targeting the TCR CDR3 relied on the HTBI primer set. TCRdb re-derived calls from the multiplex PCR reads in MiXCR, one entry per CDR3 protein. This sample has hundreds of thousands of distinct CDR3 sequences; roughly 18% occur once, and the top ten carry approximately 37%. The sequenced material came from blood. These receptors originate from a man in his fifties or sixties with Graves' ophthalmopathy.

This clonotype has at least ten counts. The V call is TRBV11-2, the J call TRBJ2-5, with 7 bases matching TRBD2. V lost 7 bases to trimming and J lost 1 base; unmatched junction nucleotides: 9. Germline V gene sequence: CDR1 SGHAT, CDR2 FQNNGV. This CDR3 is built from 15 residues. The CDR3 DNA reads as TGTGCCAGCACCTCTAGCGGTATTTTCCAAGAGACCCAGTACTTC. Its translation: CASTSSGIFQETQYF.

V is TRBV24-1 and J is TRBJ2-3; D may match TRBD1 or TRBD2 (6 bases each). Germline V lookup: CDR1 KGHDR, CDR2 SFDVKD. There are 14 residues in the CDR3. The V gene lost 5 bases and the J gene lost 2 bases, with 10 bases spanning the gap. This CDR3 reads CATSVGGPTDTQYF. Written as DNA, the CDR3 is TGTGCCACCAGTGTGGGGGGCCCCACAGATACGCAGTATTTT.